This entry lists 27 T cell receptor beta chains sequenced from one sample in a study of blood T cells in healthy people across ages. For the second PCR, which ran for roughly 6 to 12 cycles, a sample-barcoded 5' primer and a J-beta primer mix were used. Using its own MiXCR run on the 5' RACE reads, TCRdb lists one record per CDR3 protein. The data show 1.8 million or so distinct CDR3 sequences, about two fifths seen once. The specimen sequenced was blood. Receptor source: a human donor in good health.

The CDR3 protein is CASSYSGTGGDQAFF. In DNA, the CDR3 is TGTGCCAGCAGTTACTCAGGGACAGGGGGCGATCAAGCTTTCTTT. The V and J genes are TRBV6-6 and TRBJ1-1; 12 bases align to TRBD1. CDR1 and CDR2 from the germline V gene are MNHNY and SVGAGI (reference sequence). This CDR3 is 15 amino acids long. V shed 0 bases and J 9 bases; nucleotides not matched to a gene: 5.

This clonotype showed up just a few times. The chain combines TRBV20-1 with TRBJ2-7; D gene ambiguous. CDR3 length equals 16 residues. CDR1 DFQATT and CDR2 SNEGSKA come from the germline V gene (reference sequence). Between the trimmed V and J ends, which lost 4 bases and 0 bases, there was a span of 19 bases. The CDR3 here is CSAIDMSRRYSYEQYF. As DNA, the CDR3 is TGCAGTGCTATTGATATGAGTCGGCGTTACTCCTACGAGCAGTACTTC.

This chain connects TRBV7-2 to TRBJ1-1; D uncertain. The V end was cut by 0 bases, the J end by 6 bases, with 11 bases between. This CDR3 is built from 14 residues. Germline lookup yields CDR1 SGHTA and CDR2 FQGNSA. The CDR3 region has the DNA TGTGCCAGCAGCTTAGCCCCCCTTGGGGCTGAAGCTTTCTTT. Residues: CASSLAPLGAEAFF.

In this sample, this clonotype turned up many times. The chain links TRBV10-2 to TRBJ2-7; D unclear. The germline gives CDR1 WSHSY, CDR2 SAAADI. The V end lost 0 bases, the J end lost 2 bases, and 2 bases lay between the germline ends. The CDR3 has 12 amino acids. CDR3 in DNA: TGCGCCAGCAGTGAGTCTCCCTACGAGCAGTACTTC. Translating gives CASSESPYEQYF.

The rearrangement uses TRBV20-1 and TRBJ1-1; the D is unclear. The CDR3 length is 16 residues. V lost 0 bases and J 1 base, leaving 15 bases between the germline ends. The germline CDR1 and CDR2 sequences are DFQATT and SNEGSKA (reference sequence). CDR3 region: CSAREIGTEPNTEAFF. The CDR3 DNA reads as TGCAGTGCTAGAGAGATCGGAACCGAACCGAACACTGAAGCTTTCTTT.

This clonotype was seen more than once but under ten times. The chain carries TRBV6-2 or TRBV6-3 and TRBJ2-7; 8 bases are a match to TRBD1. CDR3 length: 15 amino acids. Unmatched junction bases numbered 8, after V lost 7 bases and J lost 0 bases. CDR1 and CDR2 from the germline V gene are MNHEY and SVGEGT. CDR3 sequence: CASTPRTGSSYEQYF. CDR3 bases: TGTGCCAGCACCCCGAGGACAGGGAGCTCCTACGAGCAGTACTTC.

J is TRBJ2-1 and V is TRBV4-3; 9 nucleotides agree with TRBD1. This CDR3 spans 15 amino acids. V shed 0 bases, J shed 8 bases, and the junction held 5 bases outside the gene matches. Germline V lookup: CDR1 LGHNA, CDR2 YSLEER. This chain's CDR3 is CASSQDWDREYEQFF. The CDR3 DNA reads as TGCGCCAGCAGCCAAGATTGGGACAGGGAGTATGAGCAGTTCTTC.

The V gene is TRBV7-2, the J gene TRBJ2-1; D is unresolved. V lost 3 bases and J 7 bases, leaving 13 bases between the germline ends. The CDR3 is 14 residues long. From germline, CDR1 is SGHTA and CDR2 FQGNSA. CDR3: CASSFSAPQNEQFF. The CDR3 DNA reads as TGTGCCAGCAGCTTCTCGGCTCCCCAGAATGAGCAGTTCTTC.

V gene TRBV5-1 combines with J gene TRBJ2-1; the D gene could be TRBD1 or TRBD2 (5 bases each). This CDR3 is built from 18 residues. V gave up 1 base and J gave up 5 bases, with 22 bases separating them. CDR1 SGHRS and CDR2 YFSETQ come from the germline V gene. CDR3 nucleotides: TGCGCCAGCAGCTTGCAGGGCGGTCGGTGGGGGTCGAACAATGAGCAGTTCTTC. Residues: CASSLQGGRWGSNNEQFF.

This clonotype was counted between two and nine times. This rearrangement joins TRBV7-9 to TRBJ2-3; 8 bases agree with TRBD2. Trimming at V came to 4 bases and at J to 3 bases, leaving 9 bases not matched to a gene. Germline V lookup: CDR1 SEHNR, CDR2 FQNEAQ (reference sequence). The CDR3 covers 16 residues. CDR3 sequence reads: CASSSPRASGTDTQYF. The DNA for the CDR3 is TGTGCCAGCAGCTCCCCTCGGGCTAGCGGGACAGATACGCAGTATTTT.

V and J are TRBV4-3 and TRBJ2-3; 13 bases line up with TRBD2. This CDR3 is built from 17 residues. The ends lost 0 bases at V and 3 bases at J; junction bases unmatched: 3. Germline V lookup: CDR1 LGHNA, CDR2 YSLEER. DNA for the CDR3: TGCGCCAGCAGCCAAGATTGGACTAGCGGGGGTACAGATACGCAGTATTTT. Protein product: CASSQDWTSGGTDTQYF.

The chain joins TRBV7-9 to TRBJ1-2, with D possibly TRBD1 on 6 matching bases. Germline V lookup: CDR1 SEHNR, CDR2 FQNEAQ (reference sequence). The CDR3 covers 13 residues. Trimming took off 8 bases at V and 9 bases at J, with 19 bases between the two ends. CDR3 protein: CASGGDKGLSYTF. The CDR3 region has the DNA TGTGCCAGCGGGGGGGACAAAGGACTAAGCTACACCTTC. The variable domain in full, with the rest retrieved from reference TRBV7-9 and TRBJ1-2, is DTGVSQNPRHKITKRGQNVTFRCDPISEHNRLYWYRQTLGQGPEFLTYFQNEAQLEKSRLLSDRFSAERPKGSFSTLEIQRTEQGDSAMYLCASGGDKGLSYTFGSGTRLTVV.

This clonotype was counted a few times. The rearrangement uses TRBV6-5 and TRBJ1-4; D is ambiguous. The CDR3 has 16 residues. The germline V gene encodes CDR1 MNHEY and CDR2 SVGAGI. V was pared by 2 bases and J by 0 bases, with 10 bases between. In DNA form, the CDR3 reads TGTGCCAGCAGTTACGAAAGAGCTACAACTAATGAAAAACTGTTTTTT. It translates to CASSYERATTNEKLFF.

This clonotype has just a few counts. The chain is built from TRBV29-1 and TRBJ1-1; 8 positions match TRBD1. Germline V gene data show CDR1 as SQVTM and CDR2 as ANQGSEA. V trimming: 4 bases; J trimming: 4 bases; junction bases outside the gene matches: 8. The CDR3 is made up of 14 amino acids. CDR3 loop: CSVVGDRGPTEAFF. The CDR3 DNA is TGCAGCGTTGTGGGAGACAGGGGTCCCACTGAAGCTTTCTTT.

This clonotype was detected many times. The chain recombines TRBV10-3 with TRBJ1-2; D gene uncertain. The length of the CDR3 is 13 residues. The V end was cut by 2 bases, the J end by 3 bases, with 7 bases between. Germline V gene data show CDR1 as ENHRY and CDR2 as SYGVKD. This CDR3 is CAISEREDYGYTF. DNA for the CDR3: TGTGCCATCAGTGAGAGAGAGGACTATGGCTACACCTTC.

The chain employs TRBV7-2 and TRBJ2-5, with TRBD2 matching over 10 bases. The trim removed 5 bases at V and 0 bases at J, leaving 6 bases unmatched. Germline assignment: CDR1 SGHTA and CDR2 FQGNSA. This CDR3 is 16 amino acids long. CDR3 DNA: TGTGCCAGCAGCATCTTTAGCGGGGGGAACCAAGAGACCCAGTACTTC. Amino acids: CASSIFSGGNQETQYF.

This chain joins TRBV20-1 and TRBJ1-5, with 8 bases that match TRBD1. The CDR3 runs 15 residues. V dropped 0 bases and J dropped 5; count of bases not matched to a gene: 6. CDR1 DFQATT and CDR2 SNEGSKA come from the germline V gene (reference sequence). The CDR3 protein is CSARDRMTGDQPQHF. CDR3 DNA sequence: TGCAGTGCTAGAGATAGGATGACAGGGGATCAGCCCCAGCATTTT.

The chain is built from TRBV4-1 and TRBJ2-1, with D tentatively TRBD1 (6 bases). With 3 bases removed from V and 7 bases from J, the gap between germline ends came to 19 bases. The CDR3 runs 16 residues. CDR1 and CDR2 (germline): MGHRA, YSYEKL. The CDR3 region has the DNA TGCGCCAGCAGCCACCATGGGCAGGGGTTGGGAAATGAGCAGTTCTTC. Translated, it gives CASSHHGQGLGNEQFF.

V gene TRBV9 combines with J gene TRBJ2-3; TRBD2 agrees at 11 bases. The germline gives CDR1 SGDLS, CDR2 YYNGEE. This CDR3 comprises 17 residues. The V gene end was trimmed by 3 bases and the J gene end by 4 bases; junction bases not matched to a gene: 10. CDR3 nucleotide sequence: TGTGCCAGCAGCGGAGGGTTAGCGGGGGGGCCCTCAGATACGCAGTATTTT. As protein: CASSGGLAGGPSDTQYF.

V is TRBV6-2 or TRBV6-3 and J is TRBJ2-3; possibly TRBD2 for D (5 bases). The CDR3 covers 16 residues. From germline, CDR1 is MNHEY and CDR2 SVGEGT. Trimming took 2 bases from V and 2 from J, leaving 14 bases between them. CDR3 in DNA: TGTGCCAGCAGTTACGGTAGGGCGGGCAACACAGATACGCAGTATTTT. Translation gives CASSYGRAGNTDTQYF.

This clonotype was seen only a few times. The chain joins TRBV7-9 to TRBJ1-2; the D gene is possibly TRBD1 (5 bases). The CDR3 is 13 residues long. The V end lost 1 base, the J end lost 7 bases, and 10 bases lay between the germline ends. CDR1 and CDR2 (germline): SEHNR, FQNEAQ (reference sequence). The CDR3 here is CASSLEQGGGYTF. The CDR3 bases are TGTGCCAGCAGCTTAGAGCAGGGAGGTGGCTACACCTTC.

The V gene is TRBV3-1, the J gene TRBJ1-1, with D perhaps TRBD1 (6 bases). The CDR3 covers 13 residues. The V gene's germline CDR1 is LGHDT and CDR2 YNNKEL (reference sequence). Trimming cost V 2 bases and J 10 bases, with 14 bases left between them. CDR3 sequence reads: CASSQWQGLRAFF. CDR3 sequence (DNA): TGTGCCAGCAGCCAATGGCAGGGGTTAAGAGCTTTCTTT.

This chain uses TRBV7-9 with TRBJ1-6, with D hard to call. In germline, CDR1 is SEHNR, CDR2 FQNEAQ (reference sequence). The CDR3 has 14 amino acids. V was cut by 6 bases and J by 5 bases, with 11 bases left in between. The CDR3: CASSYPRDNSPLHF. CDR3 sequence (DNA): TGTGCCAGCAGTTACCCACGGGATAATTCACCCCTCCACTTT.

This chain connects TRBV7-6 to TRBJ2-7; TRBD1 agrees at 9 bases. Germline assignment: CDR1 SGHVS and CDR2 FNYEAQ. The CDR3 sequence is 18 residues long. The J segment lost 0 bases and the V segment lost 4 bases, leaving 13 bases of the junction unmatched. This chain's CDR3 is CASSSFRGQGRSSYEQYF. The CDR3 DNA sequence: TGTGCCAGCAGCTCCTTCAGGGGACAGGGCCGGAGCTCCTACGAGCAGTACTTC.

This chain joins TRBV5-1 and TRBJ2-1; 7 bases map to TRBD1. Losses at the gene ends were 2 bases for V and 5 bases for J; bases not matched to a gene: 4. The CDR3 has 14 residues. The germline V gene encodes CDR1 SGHRS and CDR2 YFSETQ. CDR3 residues: CASSLTGQNNEQFF. CDR3 nucleotide sequence: TGCGCCAGCAGCTTAACGGGACAGAACAATGAGCAGTTCTTC.

CDR3 coding DNA: TGTGCCAGCAGCTTTGGGGGGGGACAGATCTACAATGAGCAGTTCTTC. Translating it yields CASSFGGGQIYNEQFF. The chain employs TRBV11-3 and TRBJ2-1; D may be TRBD1 or TRBD2 (7 bases each). There are 16 residues in the CDR3. Looked up from germline, CDR1 is SGHNT and CDR2 is YENEEA. Between the trimmed V and J ends, which lost 3 bases and 3 bases, there was a span of 15 bases.

V and J are TRBV9 and TRBJ2-1; D is unclear. From germline, CDR1 is SGDLS and CDR2 YYNGEE. Between the trimmed V and J ends, which lost 0 bases and 4 bases, there was a span of 14 bases. The CDR3 has 16 residues. The CDR3 region is CASSVAQAQRYNEQFF. The CDR3, as DNA: TGTGCCAGCAGCGTAGCTCAGGCTCAGCGTTACAATGAGCAGTTCTTC.